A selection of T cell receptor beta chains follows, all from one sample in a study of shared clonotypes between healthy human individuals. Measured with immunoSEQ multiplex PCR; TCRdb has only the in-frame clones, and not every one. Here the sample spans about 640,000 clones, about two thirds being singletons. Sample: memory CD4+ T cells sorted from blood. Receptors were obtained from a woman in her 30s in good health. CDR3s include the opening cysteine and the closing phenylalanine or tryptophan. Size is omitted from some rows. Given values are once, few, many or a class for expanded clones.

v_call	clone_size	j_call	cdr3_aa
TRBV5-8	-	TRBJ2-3	CASSLEPYTDTQYF
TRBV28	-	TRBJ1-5	CASSSPTGDSNQPQHF
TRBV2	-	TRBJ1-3	CASSGNRKLSGNTIYF
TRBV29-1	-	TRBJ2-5	CSVEREPGETQYF
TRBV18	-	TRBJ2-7	CASSPPISRGTIYEQYF
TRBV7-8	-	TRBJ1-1	CASSRKTALGSLNTEAFF
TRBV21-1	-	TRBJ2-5	CASSIRGEETQYF
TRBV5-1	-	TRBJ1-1	CASSLLDGGTEAFF
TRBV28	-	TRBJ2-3	CASSPLAGGSVTQYF
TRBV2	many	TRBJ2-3	CASSPGQGYSDTQYF
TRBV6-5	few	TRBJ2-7	CASSPRADSYEQYF
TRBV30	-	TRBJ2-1	CAWTFEGEQFF
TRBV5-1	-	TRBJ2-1	CASSLSSGAYNEQFF
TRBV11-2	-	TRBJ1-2	CASSSVKTLDYGYTF
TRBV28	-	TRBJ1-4	CASSTHRATNEKLFF
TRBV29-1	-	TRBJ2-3	CSVMTYTDTQYF
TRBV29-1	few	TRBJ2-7	CSVAIGTSGYEQYF
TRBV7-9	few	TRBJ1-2	CASSLGPDRAGAANYGYTF
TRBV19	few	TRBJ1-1	CASSIKGVTEAFF
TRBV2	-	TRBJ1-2	CASNFRDREGYGYTF
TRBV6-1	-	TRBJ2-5	CASPPSGYQETQYF
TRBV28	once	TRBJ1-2	CASSLAFFYGYTF
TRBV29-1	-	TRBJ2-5	CSARGGREGETQYF
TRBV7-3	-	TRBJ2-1	CASSTSGRANEQFF
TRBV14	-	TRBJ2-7	CASSQELRSAEQYF
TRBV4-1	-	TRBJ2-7	CASSHPGGKRYEQYF
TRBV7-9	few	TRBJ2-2	CASRLNQGRDTGELFF
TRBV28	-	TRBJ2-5	CASSLGGSGQETQYF
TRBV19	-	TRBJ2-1	CASSYGGTGFGYEQFF
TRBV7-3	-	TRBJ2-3	CASAPSRESDTQYF
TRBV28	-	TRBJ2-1	CASSPIASGLAGYNEQFF
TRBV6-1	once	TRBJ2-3	CASSVVRRAVTDTQYF
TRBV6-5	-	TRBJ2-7	CASSPGQGTYEQYF
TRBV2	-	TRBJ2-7	CASSPETGVYEQYF
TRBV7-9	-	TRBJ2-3	CASSSAGGIEHTDTQYF
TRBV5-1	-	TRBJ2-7	CASSRGSGTEQYF
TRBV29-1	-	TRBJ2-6	CSVNSGQGQLSSGANVLTF